The clone carrying this TCR beta chain was recorded at least ten times. Germline-derived CDR1 and CDR2 are MNHNS and SASEGT. Trimming left V 7 bases short and J 4 bases short, with 16 bases between. There are 14 residues in the CDR3. These data are taken from a study of spatial heterogeneity in lung cancer. One entry per CDR3 protein, called by TCRdb with MiXCR from the 5' RACE reads. Of roughly 120,000 distinct CDR3 sequences listed, 9% to 15% are singletons. The time point here: blood at routine non-recurrence follow-up after resection. Unsorted whole RNA samples from tumor, nontumor lung or frozen PBMC were sequenced.

The specimen comprised PBMCs, sampled at follow-up. The TCR was taken from a male donor with early-stage non-small cell lung cancer. The rearrangement links TRBV6-1 to TRBJ1-2; D is perhaps TRBD1 (5 bases). DNA for the CDR3: TGTGCCAGCACCCCGGAGGGACTGGTCTATGGCTACACCTTC. This encodes CASTPEGLVYGYTF.